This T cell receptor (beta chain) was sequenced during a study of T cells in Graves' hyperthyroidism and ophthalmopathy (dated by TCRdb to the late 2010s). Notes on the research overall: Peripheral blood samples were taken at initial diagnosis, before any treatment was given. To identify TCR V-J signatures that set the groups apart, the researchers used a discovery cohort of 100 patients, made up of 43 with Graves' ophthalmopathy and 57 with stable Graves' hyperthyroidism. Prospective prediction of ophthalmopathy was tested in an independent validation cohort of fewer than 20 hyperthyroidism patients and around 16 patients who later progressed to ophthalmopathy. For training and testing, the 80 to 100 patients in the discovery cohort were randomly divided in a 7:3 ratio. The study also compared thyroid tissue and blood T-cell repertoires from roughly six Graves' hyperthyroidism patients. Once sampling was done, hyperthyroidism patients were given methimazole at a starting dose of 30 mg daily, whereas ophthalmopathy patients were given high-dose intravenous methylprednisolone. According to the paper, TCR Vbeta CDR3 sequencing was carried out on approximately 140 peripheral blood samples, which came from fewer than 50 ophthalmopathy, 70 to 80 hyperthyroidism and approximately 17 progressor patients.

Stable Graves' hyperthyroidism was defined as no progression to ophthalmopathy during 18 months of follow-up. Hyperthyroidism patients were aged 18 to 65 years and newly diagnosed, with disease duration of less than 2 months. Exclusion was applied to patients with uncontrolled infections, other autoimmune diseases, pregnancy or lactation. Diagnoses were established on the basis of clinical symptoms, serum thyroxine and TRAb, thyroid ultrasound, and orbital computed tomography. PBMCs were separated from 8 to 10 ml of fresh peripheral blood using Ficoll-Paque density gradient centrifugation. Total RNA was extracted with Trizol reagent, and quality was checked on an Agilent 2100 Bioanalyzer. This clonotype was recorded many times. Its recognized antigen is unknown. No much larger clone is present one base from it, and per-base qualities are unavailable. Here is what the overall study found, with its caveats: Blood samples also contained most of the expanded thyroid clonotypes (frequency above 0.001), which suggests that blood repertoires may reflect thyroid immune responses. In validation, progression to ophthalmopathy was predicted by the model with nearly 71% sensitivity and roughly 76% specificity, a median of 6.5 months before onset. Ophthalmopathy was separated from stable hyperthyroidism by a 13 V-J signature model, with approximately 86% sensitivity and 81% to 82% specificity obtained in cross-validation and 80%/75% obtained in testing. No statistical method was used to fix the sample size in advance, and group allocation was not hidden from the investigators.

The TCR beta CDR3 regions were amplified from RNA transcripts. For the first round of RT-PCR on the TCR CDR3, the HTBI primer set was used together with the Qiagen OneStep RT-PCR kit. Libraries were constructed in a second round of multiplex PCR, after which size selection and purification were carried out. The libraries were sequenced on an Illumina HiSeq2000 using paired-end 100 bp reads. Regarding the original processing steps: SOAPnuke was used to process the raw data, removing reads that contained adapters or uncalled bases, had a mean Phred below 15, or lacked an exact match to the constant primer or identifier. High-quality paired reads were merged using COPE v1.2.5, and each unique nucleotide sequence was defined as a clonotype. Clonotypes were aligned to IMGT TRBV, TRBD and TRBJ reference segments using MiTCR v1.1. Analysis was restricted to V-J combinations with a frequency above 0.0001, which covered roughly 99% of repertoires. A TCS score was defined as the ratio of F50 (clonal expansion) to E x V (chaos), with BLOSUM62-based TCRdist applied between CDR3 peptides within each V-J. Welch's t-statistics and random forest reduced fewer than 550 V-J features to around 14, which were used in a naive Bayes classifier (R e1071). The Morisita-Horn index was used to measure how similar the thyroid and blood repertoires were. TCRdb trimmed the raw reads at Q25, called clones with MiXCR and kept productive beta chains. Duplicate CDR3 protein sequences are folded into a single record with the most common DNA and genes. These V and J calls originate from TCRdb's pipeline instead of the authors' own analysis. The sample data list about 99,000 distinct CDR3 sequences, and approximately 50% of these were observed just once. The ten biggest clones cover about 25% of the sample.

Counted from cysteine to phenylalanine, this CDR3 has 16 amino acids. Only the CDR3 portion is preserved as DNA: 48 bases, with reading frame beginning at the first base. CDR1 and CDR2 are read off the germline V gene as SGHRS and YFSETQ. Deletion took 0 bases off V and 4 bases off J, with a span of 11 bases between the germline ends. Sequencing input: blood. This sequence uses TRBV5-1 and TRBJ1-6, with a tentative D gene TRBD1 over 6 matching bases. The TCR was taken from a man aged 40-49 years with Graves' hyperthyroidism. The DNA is TGCGCCAGCAGCTTGGATGGGGGCGGGTATAATTCACCCCTCCACTTT. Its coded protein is CASSLDGGGYNSPLHF.